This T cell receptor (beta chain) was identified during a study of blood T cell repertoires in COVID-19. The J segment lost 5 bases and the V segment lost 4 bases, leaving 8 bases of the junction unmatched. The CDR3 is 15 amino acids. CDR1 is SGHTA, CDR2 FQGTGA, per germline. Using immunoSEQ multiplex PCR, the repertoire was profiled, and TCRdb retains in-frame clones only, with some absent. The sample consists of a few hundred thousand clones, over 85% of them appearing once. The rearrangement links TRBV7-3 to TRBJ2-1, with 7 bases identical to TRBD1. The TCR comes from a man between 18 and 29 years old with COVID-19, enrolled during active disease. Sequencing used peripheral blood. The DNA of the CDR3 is TGTGCCAGCAGCTCCTCCCCGGGACAGCACAATGAGCAGTTCTTC. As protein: CASSSSPGQHNEQFF.